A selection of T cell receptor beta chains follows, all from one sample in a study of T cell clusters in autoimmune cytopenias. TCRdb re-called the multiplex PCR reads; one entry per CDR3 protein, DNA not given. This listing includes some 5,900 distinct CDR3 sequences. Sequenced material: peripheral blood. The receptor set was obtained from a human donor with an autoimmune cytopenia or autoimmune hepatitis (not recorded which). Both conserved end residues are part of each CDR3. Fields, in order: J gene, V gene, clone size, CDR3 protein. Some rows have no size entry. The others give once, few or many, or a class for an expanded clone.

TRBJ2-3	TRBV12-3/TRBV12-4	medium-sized	CASSLGSSPDTQYF
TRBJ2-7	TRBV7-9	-	CASSSQGYEQYF
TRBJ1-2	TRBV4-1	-	CASSQDVAANNYGYTF
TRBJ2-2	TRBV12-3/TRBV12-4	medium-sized	CASSLAGASLANTGELFF
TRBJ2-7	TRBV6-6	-	CASSFKAGGSYEQYF
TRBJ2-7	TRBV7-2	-	CASSPQGISYEQYF
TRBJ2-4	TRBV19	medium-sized	CASSTTDYLAKNIQYF
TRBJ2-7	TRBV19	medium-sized	CASKPEDTYEQYF
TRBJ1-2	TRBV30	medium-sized	CAWSPGQGSGYTF
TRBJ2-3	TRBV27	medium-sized	CASSVLSTDTQYF
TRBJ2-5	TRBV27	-	CASSSRGLFQETQYF
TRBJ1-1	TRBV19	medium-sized	CASQTGRLTEAFF
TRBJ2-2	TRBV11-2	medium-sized	CASRSGTYTGELFF
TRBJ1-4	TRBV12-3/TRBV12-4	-	CASRLGTGGMKLFF
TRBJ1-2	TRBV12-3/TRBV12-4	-	CASSFGVSDYGYTF
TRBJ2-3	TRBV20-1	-	CSARGYLAGGNTDTQYF
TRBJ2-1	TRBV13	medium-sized	CASSLGPGTYYNEQFF
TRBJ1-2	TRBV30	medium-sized	CAWGRSYGYTF
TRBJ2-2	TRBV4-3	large	CASSQHRQDTGELFF
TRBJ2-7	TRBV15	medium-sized	CATSTIAVRLGGRPYEQYF
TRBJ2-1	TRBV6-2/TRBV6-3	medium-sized	CASGFGAGGSNEQFF
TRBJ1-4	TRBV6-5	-	CAIRTPTGEKLFF
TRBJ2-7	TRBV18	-	CASSPISGIYEQYF
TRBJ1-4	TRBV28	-	CASSSIRDEKLFF
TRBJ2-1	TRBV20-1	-	CSAPGLAGVGEQFF
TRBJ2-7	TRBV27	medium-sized	CASSLEKANGYEQYF
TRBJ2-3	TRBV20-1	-	CSASPRGAFFPQYF
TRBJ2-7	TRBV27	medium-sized	CASSFRQTTGGGRSYEQYF
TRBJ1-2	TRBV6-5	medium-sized	CASSLTGAYGYTF
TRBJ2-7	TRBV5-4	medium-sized	CASSSGGYSSYEQYF
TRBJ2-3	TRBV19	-	CASSIKTGGPDTQYF
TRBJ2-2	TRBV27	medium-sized	CASSLQYRNTGELFF
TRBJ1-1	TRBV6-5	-	CASSTHLATEAFF
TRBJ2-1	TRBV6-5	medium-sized	CASSYSWDDEQFF